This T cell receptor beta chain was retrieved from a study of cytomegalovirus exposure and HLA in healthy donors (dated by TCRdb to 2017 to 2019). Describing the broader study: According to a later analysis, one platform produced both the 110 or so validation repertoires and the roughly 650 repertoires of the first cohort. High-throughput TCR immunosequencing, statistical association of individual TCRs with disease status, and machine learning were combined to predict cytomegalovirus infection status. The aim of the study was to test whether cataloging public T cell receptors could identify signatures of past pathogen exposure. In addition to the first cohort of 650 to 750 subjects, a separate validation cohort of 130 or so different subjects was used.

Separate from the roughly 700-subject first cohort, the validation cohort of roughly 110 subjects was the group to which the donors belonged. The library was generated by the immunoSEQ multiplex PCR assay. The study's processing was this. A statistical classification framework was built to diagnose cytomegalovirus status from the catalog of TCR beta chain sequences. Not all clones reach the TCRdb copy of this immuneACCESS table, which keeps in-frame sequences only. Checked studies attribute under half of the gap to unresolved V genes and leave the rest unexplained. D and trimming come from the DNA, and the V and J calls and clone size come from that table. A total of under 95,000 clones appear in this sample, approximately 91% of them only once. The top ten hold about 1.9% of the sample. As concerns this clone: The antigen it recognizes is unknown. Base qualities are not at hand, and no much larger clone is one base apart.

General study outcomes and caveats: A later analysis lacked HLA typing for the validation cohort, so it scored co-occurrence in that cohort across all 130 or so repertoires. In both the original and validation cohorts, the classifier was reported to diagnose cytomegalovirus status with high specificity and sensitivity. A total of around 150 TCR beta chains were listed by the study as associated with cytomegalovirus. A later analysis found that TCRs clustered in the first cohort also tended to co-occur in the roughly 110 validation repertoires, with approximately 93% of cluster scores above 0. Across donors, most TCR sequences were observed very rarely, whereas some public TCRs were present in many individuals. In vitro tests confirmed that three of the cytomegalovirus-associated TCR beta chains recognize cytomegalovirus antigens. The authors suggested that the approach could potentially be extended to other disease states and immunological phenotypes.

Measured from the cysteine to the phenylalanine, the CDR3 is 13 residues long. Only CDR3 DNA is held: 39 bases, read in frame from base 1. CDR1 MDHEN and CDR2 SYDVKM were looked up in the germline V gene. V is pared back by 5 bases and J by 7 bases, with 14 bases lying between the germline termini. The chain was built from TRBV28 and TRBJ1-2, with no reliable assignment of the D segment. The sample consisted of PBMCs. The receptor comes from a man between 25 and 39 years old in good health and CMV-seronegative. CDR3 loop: CASSLGNRGGYTF. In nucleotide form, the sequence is TGTGCCAGCAGTCTCGGGAACCGAGGTGGCTACACCTTC.